This TCR beta chain came from a study of blood T cell repertoires in COVID-19 (dated by TCRdb to about 2020). Turning to the overall study: Samples from collaborators originated in the United States, Italy and Spain and spanned both the acute and convalescent phases of COVID-19. The sample metadata nearly always contained a de-identified subject ID, COVID-19 status, age in years and sex. Where available, HLA class I and class II types were taken from metadata supplied by the sample provider and were not determined by assay-based typing. A freely available public database, intended as a resource for researchers studying the immune response to SARS-CoV-2, is where the repertoires were released. Deeply sampled blood TCRbeta repertoires from subjects exposed to, actively infected with, or recovered from COVID-19 were included in the dataset. The prospective study material was composed of cDNA or gDNA derived from T cells, B-cell-depleted T cells, or PBMCs. Samples came from the ongoing ImmuneRACE study (first 160 participants) plus 1,254 subjects from 6 global collaborators. What the authors observed across the whole study: Clinical and demographic metadata were provided uncurated, with the amount varying by source and participant.

Trimming removed 6 bases from V and 2 bases from J, leaving 11 bases between the germline ends. CDR1 is given as MNHEY and CDR2 as SVGEGT, both from the germline V gene. The CDR3 measures 15 amino acids from cysteine to phenylalanine. The only DNA kept is the CDR3, 45 bases in frame from the first base. The immunoSEQ Assay, a bias-controlled multiplex PCR, was used to amplify TCRbeta CDR3 regions from genomic DNA. In the original analysis: Nucleated cell counts per sample were estimated from amplification of reference gene primers within the assay. To quantify the absolute abundance of each unique TCRbeta CDR3 rearrangement, sequence reads were collapsed and filtered. For each sample, productive Simpson clonality was calculated as the square root of Simpson's diversity index over productive rearrangements. What TCRdb holds here is the immuneACCESS table cut down to in-frame rearrangements. Part of the clones is not present; checked against another copy, under half of the missing clones reflect an unresolved V gene, and the others are unexplained. The V and J calls and clone size were taken over from that table, and D and trimming were inferred from the DNA. Within this sample are 250,000 or so clones, with about nine tenths of them counted one time only. Roughly 6.7% of the sample rests with the top ten.

On this clone itself: Its antigen has not been determined. Per-nucleotide qualities are absent, and no much larger clonotype sits a single base away.

At one collaborating source in Seattle, patients were enrolled during active infection and were followed longitudinally through the course of disease. Whole blood was collected in K2EDTA tubes by collaborating institutions according to the institutions' own protocols. For TCRbeta analysis, collaborators shipped samples as frozen whole blood, isolated PBMCs, or DNA extracted from either of those sample types. This TCR was recovered from a young woman with COVID-19, enrolled during active disease. Here the chain combines TRBV6-2 or TRBV6-3 and TRBJ1-6; no D gene is confidently identified. The sample was peripheral blood. The CDR3 has the sequence CASSRLRAYNSPLHF. At the DNA level, the sequence is TGTGCCAGCAGCCGCCTTCGGGCCTATAATTCACCCCTCCACTTT.